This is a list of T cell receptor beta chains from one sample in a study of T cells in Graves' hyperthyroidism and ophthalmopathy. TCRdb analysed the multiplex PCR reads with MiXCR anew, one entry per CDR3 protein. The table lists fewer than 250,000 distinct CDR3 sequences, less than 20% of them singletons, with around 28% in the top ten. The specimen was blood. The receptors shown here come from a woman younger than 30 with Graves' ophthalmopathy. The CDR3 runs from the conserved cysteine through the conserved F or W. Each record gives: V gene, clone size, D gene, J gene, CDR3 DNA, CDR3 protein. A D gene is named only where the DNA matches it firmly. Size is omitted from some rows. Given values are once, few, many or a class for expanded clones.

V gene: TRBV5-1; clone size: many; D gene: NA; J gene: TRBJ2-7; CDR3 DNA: TGCGCCAGCAGCTTGGAAGGGCAGTCCTACGAGCAGTACTTC; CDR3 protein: CASSLEGQSYEQYF
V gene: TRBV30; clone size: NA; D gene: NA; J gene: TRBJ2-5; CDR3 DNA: TGTGCCTGGAGTAAAGTGGTCTTCCAAGAGACCCAGTACTTC; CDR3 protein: CAWSKVVFQETQYF
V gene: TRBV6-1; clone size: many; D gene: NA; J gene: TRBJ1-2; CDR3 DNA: TGTGCCAGCAGTGAGGGTAACGCCGGCTGGGGCTACACCTTC; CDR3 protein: CASSEGNAGWGYTF
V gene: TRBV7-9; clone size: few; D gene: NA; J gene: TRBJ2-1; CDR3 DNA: TGTGCCAGCAGCTCTCGGCGGGACTCGAATGAGCAGTTCTTC; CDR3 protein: CASSSRRDSNEQFF
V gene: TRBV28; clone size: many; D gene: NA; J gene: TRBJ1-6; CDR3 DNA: TGTGCCAGCAGTTTGACGCGGATCTCCTATAATTCACCCCTCCACTTT; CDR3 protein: CASSLTRISYNSPLHF
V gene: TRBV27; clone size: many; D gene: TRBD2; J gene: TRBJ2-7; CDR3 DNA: TGTGCCAGCAGTCCCCTCAGCGGGGGTGGGGAGCAGTACTTC; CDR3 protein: CASSPLSGGGEQYF
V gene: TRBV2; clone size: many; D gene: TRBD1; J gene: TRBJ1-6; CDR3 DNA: TGTGCCAGCAGTGTCCGGGACAGCGAAAGGACATATAATTCACCCCTCCACTTT; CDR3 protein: CASSVRDSERTYNSPLHF
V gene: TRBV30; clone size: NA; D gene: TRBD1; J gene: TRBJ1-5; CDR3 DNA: TGTGCCTGGAGCCGGGGACAGGGTCTCAATCAGCCCCAGCATTTT; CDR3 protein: CAWSRGQGLNQPQHF
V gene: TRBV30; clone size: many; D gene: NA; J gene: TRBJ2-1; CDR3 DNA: TGTGCCTGGAGCTACGGGAGAAACAATGAGCAGTTCTTC; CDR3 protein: CAWSYGRNNEQFF
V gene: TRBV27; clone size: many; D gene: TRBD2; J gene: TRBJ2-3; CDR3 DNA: TGTGCCAGCAGTTTATCGTCGACTAGCGGGAGCAGAGATACGCAGTATTTT; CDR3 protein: CASSLSSTSGSRDTQYF